This T cell receptor beta chain was retrieved from a study of blood T cell repertoires in COVID-19. Study information: The samples span acute and convalescent COVID-19 from the United States, Italy and Spain. From T cells, B-cell-depleted T cells, or PBMCs came the material, which was cDNA or gDNA.

In the original analysis: Reference gene primers were amplified, and this amplification served to estimate nucleated cell counts. Data came from immunoSEQ multiplex PCR; TCRdb stores just in-frame clones and leaves some out. V and J calls and clone size are as listed in that table; D and trimming were resolved from the DNA. The sample lists about 200,000 clones, around nine tenths occurring once. J gave up 1 base and V 6 bases, and 10 bases lay outside the gene matches. Per germline, CDR1 MDHEN and CDR2 SYDVKM. The CDR3 extends over 17 amino acids. This clone was seen just once. The Seattle site enrolled patients during active infection and followed them longitudinally.

This clonotype originated in a middle-aged man with COVID-19, enrolled during active disease. This chain uses TRBV28 with TRBJ1-5, with 9 bases that match TRBD1. Specimen: peripheral blood. The CDR3 here is CASRPGQGMRSNQPQHF. CDR3 in DNA: TGTGCCAGCAGACCGGGACAGGGCATGAGGAGCAATCAGCCCCAGCATTTT.